Presented here are 9 T cell receptor beta chains from one specimen sequenced in a study of blood T cell repertoires in COVID-19. Produced via immunoSEQ multiplex PCR; TCRdb's table is partial and in-frame only. The sample shows hundreds of thousands of clones, approximately 85% of them seen only once. The sample taken for sequencing was peripheral blood. The receptors derive from a man younger than 30 with active or convalescent COVID-19.

The chain has TRBV5-8 and TRBJ1-2; a weak D match, TRBD1 (6 bases). In germline, CDR1 is SGHTS, CDR2 YDEGEE. The CDR3 covers 11 residues. Trimming removed 5 bases from V and 8 bases from J, with 10 bases in between. The CDR3 spells CASRGTYGYTF. The CDR3 nucleotides read TGTGCCAGCAGAGGGACATACGGCTACACCTTC.

For this clone: At the DNA level, this CDR3 is encoded by other sequences in the same sample as well. J is TRBJ2-2 and V is TRBV12-5; D is unclear. Trimming pared 5 bases from V and 0 bases from J, leaving 10 bases between. Germline assignment: CDR1 LGHNT and CDR2 FRNRAP. The CDR3 has 15 amino acids. CDR3 nucleotide sequence: TGTGCTAGTGGTAGTGGGCAGGCGAACACCGGGGAGCTGTTTTTT. It codes for CASGSGQANTGELFF. Full variable domain (outside the CDR3, taken from reference TRBV12-5 and TRBJ2-2): DARVTQTPRHKVTEMGQEVTMRCQPILGHNTVFWYRQTMMQGLELLAYFRNRAPLDDSGMPKDRFSAEMPDATLATLKIQPSEPRDSAVYFCASGSGQANTGELFFGEGSRLTVL.

The V call is TRBV19, the J call TRBJ2-2; D gene unclear. The germline CDR1 and CDR2 sequences are LNHDA and SQIVND (reference sequence). The CDR3 length is 14 residues. Trimming took 8 bases from V and 1 from J, leaving 11 bases between them. CDR3 DNA sequence: TGTGCCAGTGAGGAGAGCGTGAACACCGGGGAGCTGTTTTTT. As protein: CASEESVNTGELFF.

In its sample, this clone was seen once. The V call is TRBV19, the J call TRBJ1-2; possibly TRBD1 for D (5 bases). Trimming shortened V by 8 bases and J by 4 bases, and 8 bases separated the two germline ends. This CDR3 spans 11 amino acids. Germline CDR1 LNHDA, CDR2 SQIVND (reference sequence). The DNA of the CDR3 is TGTGCCAGTGGACACCCCTATGGCTACACCTTC. Its translation is CASGHPYGYTF.

The genes are TRBV2 and TRBJ2-7; 8 bases line up with TRBD2. This CDR3 contains 15 residues. Trimming removed 2 bases from V and 2 bases from J; junction bases left unmatched: 5. The germline CDR1 and CDR2 sequences are SNHLY and FYNNEI. The CDR3 DNA reads TGTGCCAGCAGTGAACTTGGCGGGGGGCCCTACGAGCAGTACTTC. Translating it yields CASSELGGGPYEQYF.

V is TRBV12-3 or TRBV12-4 and J is TRBJ1-2, with 7 bases that match TRBD1. After removal of 6 bases from V and 8 bases from J, the junction contained 9 bases not matched to a gene. The CDR3 is 13 residues long. As DNA, the CDR3 is TGTGCCAGCAGCGCCGACAGGGTCGGGGGCTACACCTTC. This gives the protein CASSADRVGGYTF.

This clone was recorded once. The V gene is TRBV12-3 or TRBV12-4, the J gene TRBJ1-2; D might be TRBD1 (6 bases). The CDR3 spans 11 residues. V lost 7 bases and J lost 7, with 10 bases in between. The CDR3 region is CASTRGGGYTF. For the CDR3, the DNA is TGTGCCAGCACCAGGGGTGGTGGCTACACCTTC.

The gene calls are TRBV6-5 and TRBJ1-1, with D possibly being TRBD1 (5 bases). Germline-derived CDR1 and CDR2 are MNHEY and SVGAGI. CDR3 size: 14 residues. The germline V and J ends were trimmed by 2 bases and 1 base, with 8 bases remaining between them. CDR3 sequence reads: CASSYPGQNTEAFF. For the CDR3, the DNA is TGTGCCAGCAGTTACCCCGGACAGAACACTGAAGCTTTCTTT.

The chain is built from TRBV6-6 and TRBJ1-3; the match to TRBD1 covers 7 bases. V shed 5 bases, J shed 1 base, and the junction held 11 bases outside the gene matches. The CDR3 is 17 residues long. Germline loops: CDR1 MNHNY, CDR2 SVGAGI (reference sequence). The CDR3 DNA sequence: TGTGCCAGCAGTCAGTGGGCAGGGGGTCCATCTGGAAACACCATATATTTT. This encodes CASSQWAGGPSGNTIYF.